The 18 T cell receptor beta chains below come from one sample, sequenced in a study of CD8 T cells in ankylosing spondylitis. Points from the study as a whole: Characteristic, it appeared, of ankylosing spondylitis blood was a TCR beta motif of about eight highly homologous variants.

Each CDR3 protein is one row after TCRdb ran MiXCR on the 5' RACE reads. The data contain some 800,000 distinct CDR3 sequences, over 9.5% of them singletons. These TCRs' antigens remain unknown. Sequencing input: blood, either unsorted or a sorted T cell fraction (not recorded which). The receptors derive from a male donor with ankylosing spondylitis.

This clonotype was counted only a few times. At one end the junction does not follow the germline gene, possibly because of a read error. The chain links TRBV6-2 or TRBV6-3 to TRBJ2-1; 14 bases are shared with TRBD2. The CDR3 extends over 13 amino acids. Germline assignment: CDR1 MNHEY and CDR2 SVGEGT. The CDR3 reads CASSYGTSGSEIF. CDR3 sequence (DNA): TGTGCCAGCAGTTACGGGACTAGCGGGAGTGAGATCTTC.

This clonotype was counted many times. The V call is TRBV12-3 or TRBV12-4, the J call TRBJ2-1; D tentatively fits TRBD1 or TRBD2 (7 bases each). The CDR3 is 13 residues long. The V end was cut by 6 bases, the J end by 9 bases, with 15 bases between. CDR3 sequence (DNA): TGTGCCAGCAGAAATACAGGGGAGGGTGAGCAGTTCTTC. It yields the protein CASRNTGEGEQFF.

This clonotype occurred many times. The CDR3 sequence is CASSRGLAGGTDTQYF. The DNA for the CDR3 is TGTGCCAGCAGCCGGGGACTAGCGGGAGGCACAGATACGCAGTATTTT. The chain links TRBV12-3 or TRBV12-4 to TRBJ2-3; 14 nucleotides align to TRBD2. J gave up 1 base and V 6 bases, and 3 bases lay outside the gene matches. This CDR3 is 16 amino acids long.

This clonotype was picked up many times. The chain links TRBV20-1 to TRBJ1-1, with D possibly TRBD1 on 5 matching bases. There are 13 residues in the CDR3. Trimming pared 1 base from V and 4 bases from J, leaving 10 bases between. The germline V gene has CDR1 DFQATT and CDR2 SNEGSKA (reference sequence). CDR3 amino acids: CSARGQRGTEAFF. CDR3 sequence (DNA): TGCAGTGCTAGAGGGCAGAGGGGCACTGAAGCTTTCTTT.

A few counts support this clonotype. This chain's CDR3 is CSARPRGREKLFF. CDR3 DNA: TGCAGTGCTAGGCCCAGGGGGCGTGAAAAACTGTTTTTT. The J gene is TRBJ1-4, the V gene TRBV20-1, with 8 bases lining up with TRBD1. CDR3 length: 13 residues. The ends lost 3 bases at V and 7 bases at J; junction bases unmatched: 4. Germline CDR1 and CDR2: DFQATT and SNEGSKA (reference sequence).

This chain joins TRBV20-1 and TRBJ2-1; a possible D gene is TRBD2 (6 bases). The germline V gene has CDR1 DFQATT and CDR2 SNEGSKA (reference sequence). CDR3 size: 12 residues. V lost 7 bases to trimming and J lost 3 bases, with 10 bases between them. The CDR3 here is CSGRGLYNEQFF. The DNA for the CDR3 is TGCAGTGGGAGGGGTCTCTACAATGAGCAGTTCTTC.

This clonotype has more than one count but fewer than ten. The chain couples TRBV12-3 or TRBV12-4 to TRBJ1-2; D might be TRBD1 (5 bases). Trimming pared 5 bases from V and 5 bases from J, leaving 12 bases between. The length of the CDR3 is 13 residues. CDR3 in amino acids: CASSLGLAYGYTF. The DNA of the CDR3 is TGTGCCAGCAGTCTGGGACTGGCGTATGGCTACACCTTC.

The table lists this clonotype with a few counts. This chain uses TRBV7-6 with TRBJ2-1; TRBD2 might be the D (5 bases). The V end was cut by 1 base, the J end by 7 bases, with 17 bases between. Germline V lookup: CDR1 SGHVS, CDR2 FNYEAQ. CDR3 size: 16 residues. CDR3 sequence: CASSLVGRASWNEQFF. CDR3 in DNA: TGTGCCAGCAGCTTAGTAGGGCGCGCTAGCTGGAATGAGCAGTTCTTC.

The genes are TRBV27 and TRBJ1-6; no firm D call. Germline V lookup: CDR1 MNHEY, CDR2 SMNVEV (reference sequence). V gave up 3 bases and J gave up 5 bases, with 11 bases separating them. There are 15 residues in the CDR3. The CDR3 DNA follows: TGTGCCAGCAGTTTGGAAGGTCTGGATAATTCACCCCTCCACTTT. Translating it yields CASSLEGLDNSPLHF.

This clonotype occurred a few times. This sequence joins TRBV11-2 and TRBJ2-7; no clear D. CDR3 size: 19 residues. Germline CDR1 SGHAT, CDR2 FQNNGV. Trimming left V 1 base short and J 0 bases short, with 22 bases between. The CDR3 DNA sequence: TGTGCCAGCAGCTTAGGTGCAGATTCGGGTAGCAGTCACTCCTACGAGCAGTACTTC. Protein sequence: CASSLGADSGSSHSYEQYF.

This clonotype was found a few times. The chain has TRBV6-1 and TRBJ2-4; 7 nucleotides line up with TRBD2. V shed 5 bases, J shed 9 bases, and the junction held 10 bases outside the gene matches. CDR1 is MNHNS and CDR2 is SASEGT in the germline V gene. The CDR3 consists of 14 residues. In DNA form, the CDR3 reads TGTGCCAGCAGTCCCACCGATGGGAGGGGCATTCAGTACTTC. It yields the protein CASSPTDGRGIQYF.

The table lists this clonotype with a few counts. The chain carries TRBV18 and TRBJ2-5; D is undetermined. CDR1 and CDR2 from the germline V gene are KGHSH and LQKENI. Trimming stripped 2 bases from V and 1 base from J, with 8 bases between. The CDR3 length is 14 residues. The CDR3: CASSPGVSQETQYF. The CDR3, as DNA: TGTGCCAGCTCACCAGGGGTTTCCCAAGAGACCCAGTACTTC.

This clonotype has only a few counts. The chain uses TRBV6-2 or TRBV6-3 and TRBJ1-2; a weak D match, TRBD1 (6 bases). This CDR3 spans 14 amino acids. Germline CDR1 and CDR2: MNHEY and SVGEGT. Trimming removed 6 bases from V and 2 bases from J, with 13 bases in between. The CDR3 loop reads CASSRNRDNYGYTF. As DNA, the CDR3 is TGTGCCAGCAGCCGTAACAGGGACAACTATGGCTACACCTTC.

This clonotype was observed a few times. This chain uses TRBV18 with TRBJ2-4; 8 positions agree with TRBD1. Trimming at V came to 0 bases and at J to 0 bases, leaving 4 bases not matched to a gene. The CDR3 runs to 17 residues. Germline V gene sequence: CDR1 KGHSH, CDR2 LQKENI. The CDR3 loop reads CASSPPRGRVAKNIQYF. The CDR3 nucleotides read TGTGCCAGCTCACCACCCAGGGGGCGCGTAGCCAAAAACATTCAGTACTTC.

The chain couples TRBV6-1 to TRBJ2-2; D unresolved. The CDR3 loop spans 16 amino acids. Germline CDR1 is MNHNS and CDR2 is SASEGT. Between the trimmed V and J ends, which lost 2 bases and 1 base, there was a span of 11 bases. CDR3 in amino acids: CASSELGGMNTGELFF. The CDR3 DNA reads as TGTGCCAGCAGTGAACTGGGTGGTATGAACACCGGGGAGCTGTTTTTT.

The J gene is TRBJ2-2, the V gene TRBV11-3; D is undetermined. Trimming removed 5 bases from V and 1 base from J, with 11 bases in between. The germline V gene has CDR1 SGHNT and CDR2 YENEEA. CDR3 length: 15 residues. CDR3 bases: TGTGCCAGCAGCCCCGTTGACGGGAACACCGGGGAGCTGTTTTTT. Protein product: CASSPVDGNTGELFF.

The J gene is TRBJ1-3, the V gene TRBV30; D gene unclear. The CDR3 has 14 amino acids. Germline-derived CDR1 and CDR2 are GTSNPN and SVGIG (reference sequence). Trimming took off 3 bases at V and 0 bases at J, with 9 bases between the two ends. CDR3: CAWRLRVSGNTIYF. In nucleotides, the CDR3 is TGTGCCTGGAGATTACGAGTCTCTGGAAACACCATATATTTT.

This clonotype was seen a few times. This sequence joins TRBV6-1 and TRBJ2-7; 7 nucleotides match TRBD2. J lost 3 bases, V lost 4 bases, and 3 bases had no gene match. The V gene's germline CDR1 is MNHNS and CDR2 SASEGT. The CDR3 contains 13 residues. In DNA, the CDR3 is TGTGCCAGCAGTGCGACTAGCAGCTACGAGCAGTACTTC. As protein: CASSATSSYEQYF.